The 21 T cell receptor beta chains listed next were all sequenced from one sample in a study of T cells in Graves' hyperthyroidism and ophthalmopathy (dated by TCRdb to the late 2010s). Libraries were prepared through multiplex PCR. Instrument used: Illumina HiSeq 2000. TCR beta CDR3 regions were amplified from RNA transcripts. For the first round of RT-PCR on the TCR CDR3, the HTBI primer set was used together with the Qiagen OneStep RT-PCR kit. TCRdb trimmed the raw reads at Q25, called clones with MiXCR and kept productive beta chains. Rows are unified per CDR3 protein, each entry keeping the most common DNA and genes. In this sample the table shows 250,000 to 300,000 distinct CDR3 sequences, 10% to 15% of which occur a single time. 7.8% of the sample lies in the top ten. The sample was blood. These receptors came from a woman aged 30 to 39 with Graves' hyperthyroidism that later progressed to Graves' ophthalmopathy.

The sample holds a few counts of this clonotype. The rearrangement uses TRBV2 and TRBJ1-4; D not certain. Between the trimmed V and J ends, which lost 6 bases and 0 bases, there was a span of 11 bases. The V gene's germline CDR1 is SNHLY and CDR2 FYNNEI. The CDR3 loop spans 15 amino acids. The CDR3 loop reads CASSGRTATNEKLFF. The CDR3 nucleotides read TGTGCCAGCAGCGGCAGAACCGCAACTAATGAAAAACTGTTTTTT.

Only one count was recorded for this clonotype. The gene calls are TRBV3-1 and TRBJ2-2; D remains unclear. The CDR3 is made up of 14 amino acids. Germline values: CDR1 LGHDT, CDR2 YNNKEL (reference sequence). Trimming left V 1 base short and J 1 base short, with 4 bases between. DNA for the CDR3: TGTGCCAGCAGCCAAGTCCAGAACACCGGGGAGCTGTTTTTT. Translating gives CASSQVQNTGELFF. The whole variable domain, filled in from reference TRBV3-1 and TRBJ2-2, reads DTAVSQTPKYLVTQMGNDKSIKCEQNLGHDTMYWYKQDSKKFLKIMFSYNNKELIINETVPNRFSPKSPDKAHLNLHINSLELGDSAVYFCASSQVQNTGELFFGEGSRLTVL.

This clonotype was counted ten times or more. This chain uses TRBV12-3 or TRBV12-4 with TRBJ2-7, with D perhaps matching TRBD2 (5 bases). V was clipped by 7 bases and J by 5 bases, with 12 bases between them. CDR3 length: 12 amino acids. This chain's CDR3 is CASTELGNEQYF. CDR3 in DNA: TGTGCCAGCACCGAACTAGGGAACGAGCAGTACTTC.

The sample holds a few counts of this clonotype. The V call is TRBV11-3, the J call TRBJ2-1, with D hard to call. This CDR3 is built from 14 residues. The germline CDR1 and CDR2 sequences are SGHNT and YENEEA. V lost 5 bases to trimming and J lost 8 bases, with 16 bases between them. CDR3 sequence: CASSPPGRTDEQFF. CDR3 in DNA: TGTGCCAGCAGCCCCCCAGGAAGGACGGATGAGCAGTTCTTC.

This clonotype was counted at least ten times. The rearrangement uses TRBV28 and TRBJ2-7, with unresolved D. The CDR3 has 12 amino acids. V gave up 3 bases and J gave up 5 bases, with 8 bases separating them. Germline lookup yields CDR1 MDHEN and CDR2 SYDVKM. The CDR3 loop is CASSFPPHEQYF. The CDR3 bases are TGTGCCAGCAGTTTCCCCCCCCACGAGCAGTACTTC.

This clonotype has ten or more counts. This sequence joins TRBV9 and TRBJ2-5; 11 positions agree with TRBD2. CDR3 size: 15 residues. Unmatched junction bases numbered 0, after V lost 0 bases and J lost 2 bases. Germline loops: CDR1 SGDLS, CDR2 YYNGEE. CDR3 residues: CASSVGTSGQETQYF. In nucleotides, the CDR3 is TGTGCCAGCAGCGTAGGGACTAGCGGGCAAGAGACCCAGTACTTC.

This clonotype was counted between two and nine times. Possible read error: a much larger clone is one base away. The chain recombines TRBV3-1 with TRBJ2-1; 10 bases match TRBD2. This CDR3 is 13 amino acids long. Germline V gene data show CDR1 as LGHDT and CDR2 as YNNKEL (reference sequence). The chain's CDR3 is CTSSLGLAQSQFF. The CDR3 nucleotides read TGTACCAGCAGCTTGGGACTAGCGCAATCGCAGTTCTTC.

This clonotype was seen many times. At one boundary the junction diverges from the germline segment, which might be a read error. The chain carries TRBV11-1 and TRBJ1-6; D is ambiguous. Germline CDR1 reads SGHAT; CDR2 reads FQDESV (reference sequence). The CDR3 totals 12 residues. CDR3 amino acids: CASSLADSPLHF. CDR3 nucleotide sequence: TGTGCCAGCAGCCTAGCGGATTCACCCCTCCACTTT.

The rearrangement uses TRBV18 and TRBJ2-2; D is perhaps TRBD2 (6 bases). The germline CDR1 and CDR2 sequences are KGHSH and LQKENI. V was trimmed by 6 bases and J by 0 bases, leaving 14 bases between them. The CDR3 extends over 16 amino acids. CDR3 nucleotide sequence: TGTGCCAGCTCCCCTCTAGCGATCGCGAACACCGGGGAGCTGTTTTTT. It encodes CASSPLAIANTGELFF.

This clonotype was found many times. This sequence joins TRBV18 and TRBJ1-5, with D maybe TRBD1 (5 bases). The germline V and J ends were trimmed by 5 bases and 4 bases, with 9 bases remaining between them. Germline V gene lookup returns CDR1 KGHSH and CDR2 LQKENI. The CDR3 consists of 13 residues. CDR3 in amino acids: CASSGDVNQPQHF. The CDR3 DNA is TGTGCCAGCTCAGGGGACGTAAATCAGCCCCAGCATTTT.

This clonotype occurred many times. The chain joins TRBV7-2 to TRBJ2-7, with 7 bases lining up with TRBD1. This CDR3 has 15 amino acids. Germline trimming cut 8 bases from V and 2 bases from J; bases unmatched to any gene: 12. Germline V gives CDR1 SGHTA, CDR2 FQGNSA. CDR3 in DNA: TGTGCCAGCGCTAAAAGGGGGCAGGGAGCCTACGAGCAGTACTTC. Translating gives CASAKRGQGAYEQYF.

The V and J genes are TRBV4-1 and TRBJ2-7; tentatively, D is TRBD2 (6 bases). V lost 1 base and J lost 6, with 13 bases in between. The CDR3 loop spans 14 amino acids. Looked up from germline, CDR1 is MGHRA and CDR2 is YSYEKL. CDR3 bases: TGCGCCAGCAGCCAAGTAGGAGGGAAGGGCGAGCAGTACTTC. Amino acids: CASSQVGGKGEQYF.

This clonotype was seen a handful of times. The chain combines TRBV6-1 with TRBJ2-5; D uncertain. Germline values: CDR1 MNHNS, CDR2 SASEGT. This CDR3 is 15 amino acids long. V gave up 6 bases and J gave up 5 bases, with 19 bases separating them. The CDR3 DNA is TGTGCCAGCAGCGCTGGACGGGTGTTGCAGGAGACCCAGTACTTC. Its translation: CASSAGRVLQETQYF.

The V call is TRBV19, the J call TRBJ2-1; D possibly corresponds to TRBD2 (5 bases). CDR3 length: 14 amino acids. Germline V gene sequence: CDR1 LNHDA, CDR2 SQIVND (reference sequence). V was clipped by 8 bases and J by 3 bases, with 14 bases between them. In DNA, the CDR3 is TGTGCCAGTTCCGGACTGAACGTCTACAATGAGCAGTTCTTC. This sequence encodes CASSGLNVYNEQFF.

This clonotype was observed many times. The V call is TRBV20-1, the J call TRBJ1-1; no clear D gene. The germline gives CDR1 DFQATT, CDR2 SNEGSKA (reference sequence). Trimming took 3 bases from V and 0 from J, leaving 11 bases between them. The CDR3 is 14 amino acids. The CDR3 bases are TGCAGTGCTAGCACATCGGACCTGAACACTGAAGCTTTCTTT. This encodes CSASTSDLNTEAFF.

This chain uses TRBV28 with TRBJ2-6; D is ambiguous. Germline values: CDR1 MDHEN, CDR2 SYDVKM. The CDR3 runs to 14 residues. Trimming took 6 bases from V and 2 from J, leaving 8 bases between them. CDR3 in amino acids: CASRRVAGANVLTF. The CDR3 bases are TGTGCCAGCAGAAGGGTTGCTGGGGCCAACGTCCTGACTTTC.

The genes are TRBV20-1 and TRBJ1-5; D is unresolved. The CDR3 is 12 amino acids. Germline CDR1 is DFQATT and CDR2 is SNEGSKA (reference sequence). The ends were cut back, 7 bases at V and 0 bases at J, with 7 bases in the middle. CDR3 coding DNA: TGCAGTGTTAGGCATAGCAATCAGCCCCAGCATTTT. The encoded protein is CSVRHSNQPQHF.

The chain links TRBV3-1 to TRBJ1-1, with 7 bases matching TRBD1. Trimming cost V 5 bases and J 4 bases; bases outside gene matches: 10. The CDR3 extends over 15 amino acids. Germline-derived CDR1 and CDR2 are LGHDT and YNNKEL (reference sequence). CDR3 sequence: CASSTRTGRGTEAFF. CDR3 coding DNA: TGTGCCAGCAGCACCCGGACAGGTCGGGGCACTGAAGCTTTCTTT.

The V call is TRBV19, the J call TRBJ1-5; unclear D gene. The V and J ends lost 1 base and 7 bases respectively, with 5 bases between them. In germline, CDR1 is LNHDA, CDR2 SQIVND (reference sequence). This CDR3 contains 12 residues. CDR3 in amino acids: CASSIGTQPQHF. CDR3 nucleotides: TGTGCCAGTAGTATAGGGACGCAGCCCCAGCATTTT.

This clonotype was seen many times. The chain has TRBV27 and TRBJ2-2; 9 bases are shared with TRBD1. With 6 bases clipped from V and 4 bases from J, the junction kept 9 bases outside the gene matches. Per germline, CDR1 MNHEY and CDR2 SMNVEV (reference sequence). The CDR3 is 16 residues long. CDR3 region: CASRRQGQGSTGELFF. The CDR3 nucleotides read TGTGCCAGCAGAAGGCAGGGACAGGGTTCCACCGGGGAGCTGTTTTTT.

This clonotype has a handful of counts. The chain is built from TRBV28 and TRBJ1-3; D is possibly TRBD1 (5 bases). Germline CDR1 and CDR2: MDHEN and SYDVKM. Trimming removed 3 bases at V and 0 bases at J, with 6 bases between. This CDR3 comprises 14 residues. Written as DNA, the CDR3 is TGTGCCAGCAGTTTCAGGGCCTCTGGAAACACCATATATTTT. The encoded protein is CASSFRASGNTIYF.